This TCR beta chain was recovered during a study of T cell repertoires in cytomegalovirus infection. TCRdb reprocessed the reads via MiXCR and lists one record per CDR3 protein. The data hold about 460,000 distinct CDR3 sequences, with around 11% observed a single time. The CDR3 covers 15 residues. Germline V gene sequence: CDR1 SNHLY, CDR2 FYNNEI. General study findings and limits: The ex vivo response was dominated by HLA-C-restricted CMV-specific TCR beta clonotypes.

In the case of this clonotype: Its target is unknown. A junction end diverges from the germline sequence, so it may reflect a read error.

Sample: PBMCs. The chain uses TRBV2 and TRBJ1-2; 10 nucleotides align to TRBD1. This sequence originates from a human donor in good health (CMV status not recorded). Some clones in this sample may be carry-over from other donors' samples. CDR3 loop: CVSSLGTGDIYGYTF. The CDR3 bases are TGTGTCAGCAGTTTAGGGACAGGGGACATCTATGGCTACACCTTC.